The rows below give T cell receptor beta chains drawn from one sample of a study of T-cell reconstitution after alpha-beta-depleted transplantation in children. TCRdb ran MiXCR on the PCR reads and lists one entry per CDR3 protein. The sample has roughly 500,000 distinct CDR3 sequences, 32% seen once; the top ten hold around 2.5%. The material sequenced was PBMCs from the stem cell graft donor, taken from the stem cell graft. The receptors originated from a human donor who donated a stem cell graft to a child with aplastic anemia. CDR3s include the opening cysteine and the closing phenylalanine or tryptophan. A D gene is named only where the DNA matches it firmly. Where a row states a size, it is once, few, many or the class of an expanded clone; other rows omit it.

TRBD1	14	few	TRBV7-9	TRBJ2-7	CASSFVTGDYEQYF	TGTGCCAGCAGCTTCGTGACAGGGGACTACGAGCAGTACTTC
TRBD2	15	once	TRBV9	TRBJ2-2	CASSESGRALGELFF	TGTGCCAGCAGCGAGAGCGGGAGGGCCTTGGGGGAGCTGTTTTTT
-	12	few	TRBV20-1	TRBJ1-2	CSARDGRPGYTF	TGCAGTGCTAGAGATGGCCGGCCCGGCTACACCTTC
TRBD1	14	few	TRBV18	TRBJ1-1	CASSLRQGATEAFF	TGTGCCAGCTCACTACGACAGGGGGCAACTGAAGCTTTCTTT
-	18	few	TRBV24-1	TRBJ2-5	CATSDLEDSTRVQETQYF	TGTGCCACCAGTGATTTGGAGGACTCCACGCGGGTACAAGAGACCCAGTACTTC
-	16	few	TRBV9	TRBJ2-7	CASSPSPATQPYEQYF	TGTGCCAGCAGCCCATCCCCTGCGACACAACCCTACGAGCAGTACTTC
TRBD2	15	few	TRBV25-1	TRBJ2-5	CASSVGLAGGETQYF	TGTGCCAGCAGTGTCGGGCTAGCGGGAGGAGAGACCCAGTACTTC
-	16	few	TRBV18	TRBJ2-2	CASSLHGGTNTGELFF	TGTGCCAGCTCACTACACGGGGGAACGAACACCGGGGAGCTGTTTTTT
-	16	-	TRBV6-5	TRBJ1-1	CASSYGPGDGDTEAFF	TGTGCCAGCAGTTACGGACCCGGGGACGGGGACACTGAAGCTTTCTTT
-	11	-	TRBV29-1	TRBJ1-1	CSVSDGGEAFF	TGCAGCGTTTCCGATGGGGGTGAAGCTTTCTTT
-	16	-	TRBV11-1	TRBJ2-1	CASSSRPTPLYNEQFF	TGTGCCAGCAGCTCCCGGCCTACCCCCTTATACAATGAGCAGTTCTTC
-	13	few	TRBV11-2	TRBJ2-4	CASTRDTGNIQYF	TGTGCCAGCACCAGGGACACCGGAAACATTCAGTACTTC
-	12	-	TRBV5-6	TRBJ2-7	CASSLGTAEQYF	TGTGCCAGCAGCTTGGGGACAGCCGAGCAGTACTTC
-	13	few	TRBV7-7	TRBJ2-7	CASSQGSSYEQYF	TGTGCCAGCAGCCAAGGGAGCTCCTACGAGCAGTACTTC
-	15	-	TRBV9	TRBJ2-2	CASSVDGINTGELFF	TGTGCCAGCAGCGTTGATGGTATCAACACCGGGGAGCTGTTTTTT
-	15	few	TRBV15	TRBJ1-5	CATSRVGRGNQPQHF	TGTGCCACCAGCAGAGTGGGGCGGGGAAATCAGCCCCAGCATTTT
-	15	-	TRBV11-1	TRBJ2-7	CASSWDNLFSYEQYF	TGTGCCAGCAGCTGGGACAACCTGTTCTCCTACGAGCAGTACTTC
TRBD1	16	-	TRBV12-3/TRBV12-4	TRBJ2-7	CASRLTGTGYFYEQYF	TGTGCCAGCAGGCTTACCGGGACAGGGTATTTCTACGAGCAGTACTTC
-	16	few	TRBV9	TRBJ1-3	CASSVDLGKGVNTIYF	TGTGCCAGCAGCGTAGATCTGGGGAAAGGGGTAAACACCATATATTTT
-	16	-	TRBV11-1	TRBJ2-1	CASNPYPSGPDNEQFF	TGTGCCTCCAACCCTTACCCCTCTGGGCCAGACAATGAGCAGTTCTTC
TRBD2	15	few	TRBV7-9	TRBJ2-1	CASSPRLALNNEQFF	TGTGCCAGCAGCCCAAGACTAGCGCTAAACAATGAGCAGTTCTTC
-	16	-	TRBV18	TRBJ1-5	CASSPGLGRKNQPQHF	TGTGCCAGCTCACCGGGGCTTGGACGGAAGAATCAGCCCCAGCATTTT
TRBD1	16	-	TRBV5-1	TRBJ2-2	CASSINSGTGAGTLFF	TGCGCCAGCAGCATTAATTCCGGGACAGGGGCCGGAACCCTGTTTTTT
-	19	-	TRBV4-2	TRBJ1-3	CASSQDQRTRQGPGNTIYF	TGTGCCAGCAGCCAAGATCAGAGGACGCGGCAAGGACCGGGAAACACCATATATTTT
-	15	-	TRBV5-6	TRBJ1-4	CASSMGPLRGEKLFF	TGTGCCAGCAGCATGGGACCGCTGAGAGGTGAAAAACTGTTTTTT